This entry lists 3 T cell receptor beta chains sequenced from one sample in a study of glioma-infiltrating T cells after dendritic cell vaccination. TCRdb's copy holds only in-frame clones and misses some; the assay was immunoSEQ multiplex PCR. The sample records 100,000 or so clones, roughly 90% being singletons. The time point was: after dendritic cell vaccination, including at tumor progression/relapse. This material consisted of blood, taken after dendritic cell vaccination. These receptor sequences come from a human donor with glioblastoma.

This chain connects TRBV5-1 to TRBJ2-5; 16 positions agree with TRBD2. Germline trimming cut 6 bases from V and 4 bases from J; bases unmatched to any gene: 12. Germline CDR1 is SGHRS and CDR2 is YFSETQ. The CDR3 extends over 18 amino acids. CDR3 nucleotide sequence: TGCGCCAGCACTGCCGGGACTAGCGGGAGGGCCGCTTCAGAGACCCAGTACTTC. Amino acids: CASTAGTSGRAASETQYF.

The chain carries TRBV27 and TRBJ2-4; D ambiguous. Germline lookup yields CDR1 MNHEY and CDR2 SMNVEV (reference sequence). Trimming cost V 5 bases and J 0 bases, with 11 bases left between them. CDR3 length equals 15 residues. Written as DNA, the CDR3 is TGTGCCAGCAGTCGACACGATATAGCCAAAAACATTCAGTACTTC. Its protein is CASSRHDIAKNIQYF.

The chain employs TRBV19 and TRBJ1-1, with unresolved D. This CDR3 is built from 14 residues. Trimming removed 1 base from V and 0 bases from J, with 6 bases in between. The germline V gene encodes CDR1 LNHDA and CDR2 SQIVND (reference sequence). CDR3 residues: CASSIGALNTEAFF. For the CDR3, the DNA is TGTGCCAGTAGTATAGGGGCCTTGAACACTGAAGCTTTCTTT.